These 20 T cell receptor beta chains came from one sample sequenced in a study of Ad26.COV2.S vaccination and SARS-CoV-2 variants. Sequencing was performed with immunoSEQ multiplex PCR; in TCRdb, only in-frame clones are kept and a portion is missing. The sample lists 350,000 to 450,000 clones, around 90% seen once, with roughly 3.1% in the top ten. As for treatment: approximately 18 received Ad26.COV2.S at low or high dose, single or two shots; about five received placebo; per-sample allocation not given. Sampling was done on day 63 after the first vaccine or placebo injection. The source was peripheral blood, collected in a trial of Ad26.COV2.S vaccine versus placebo. The receptors were sampled from a person aged 18 to 59 who received the Ad26.COV2.S COVID-19 vaccine or a placebo.

The CDR3 coding sequence is TGTGCCAGCACCAGGTTATGGAACACTGAAGCTTTCTTT. Protein sequence: CASTRLWNTEAFF. The chain uses TRBV6-6 and TRBJ1-1, with D unresolved. In germline, CDR1 is MNHNY, CDR2 SVGAGI (reference sequence). V lost 7 bases and J 1 base, leaving 10 bases between the germline ends. The CDR3 is 13 amino acids.

The chain links TRBV24-1 to TRBJ2-1; TRBD1 matches 8 bases. Germline-derived CDR1 and CDR2 are KGHDR and SFDVKD. The CDR3 covers 17 residues. Trimming cost V 5 bases and J 0 bases; bases outside gene matches: 8. In DNA form, the CDR3 reads TGTGCCACCAGTGTAACGGACAGGGATGACTCCTACAATGAGCAGTTCTTC. Its protein is CATSVTDRDDSYNEQFF.

The V call is TRBV12-3 or TRBV12-4, the J call TRBJ1-1; 7 nucleotides match TRBD1. The CDR3 runs 13 residues. J gave up 4 bases and V 4 bases, and 3 bases lay outside the gene matches. The CDR3 spells CASSSNRGTEAFF. Here the CDR3 DNA reads TGTGCCAGCAGTTCCAACAGGGGCACTGAAGCTTTCTTT.

The chain uses TRBV9 and TRBJ1-1; D call uncertain. V dropped 2 bases and J dropped 0 bases, with 5 bases sitting between them. From germline, CDR1 is SGDLS and CDR2 YYNGEE. The CDR3 spans 13 residues. CDR3 nucleotides: TGTGCCAGCAGCGTTTATATGAACACTGAAGCTTTCTTT. Its protein is CASSVYMNTEAFF.

J is TRBJ2-5 and V is TRBV5-1; maybe TRBD2 (6 bases). Per germline, CDR1 SGHRS and CDR2 YFSETQ. V gave up 4 bases and J gave up 3 bases, with 16 bases separating them. This CDR3 is 15 amino acids long. The CDR3 nucleotides are TGCGCCAGCAGCCAAACCAGCGGCGGGGAAGAGACCCAGTACTTC. Translated, it gives CASSQTSGGEETQYF.

The V call is TRBV7-9, the J call TRBJ2-5; D is unresolved. Trimming took 1 base from V and 4 from J, leaving 10 bases between them. Germline values: CDR1 SEHNR, CDR2 FQNEAQ (reference sequence). This CDR3 comprises 14 residues. The CDR3 reads CASSLGWGRETQYF. CDR3 coding DNA: TGTGCCAGCAGCTTAGGGTGGGGTAGAGAGACCCAGTACTTC. Complete variable domain (other parts from reference TRBV7-9 and TRBJ2-5): DTGVSQNPRHKITKRGQNVTFRCDPISEHNRLYWYRQTLGQGPEFLTYFQNEAQLEKSRLLSDRFSAERPKGSFSTLEIQRTEQGDSAMYLCASSLGWGRETQYFGPGTRLLVL.

The rearrangement joins TRBV5-5 to TRBJ1-2; D not certain. V was trimmed by 1 base and J by 2 bases, leaving 12 bases between them. Germline CDR1 reads SGHKS; CDR2 reads YYEKEE (reference sequence). The CDR3 is 15 residues long. CDR3 protein: CASSLKALANYGYTF. The DNA for the CDR3 is TGTGCCAGCAGCTTGAAGGCCCTAGCAAACTATGGCTACACCTTC. Full variable domain (outside the CDR3, taken from reference TRBV5-5 and TRBJ1-2): DAGVTQSPTHLIKTRGQQVTLRCSPISGHKSVSWYQQVLGQGPQFIFQYYEKEERGRGNFPDRFSARQFPNYSSELNVNALLLGDSALYLCASSLKALANYGYTFGSGTRLTVV.

This chain's CDR3 is CASSQDLTSGTPGELFF. The CDR3 nucleotides read TGTGCCAGCAGCCAAGACCTGACTAGCGGCACGCCCGGGGAGCTGTTTTTT. J is TRBJ2-2 and V is TRBV4-2, with TRBD2 matching over 9 bases. CDR1 and CDR2 from the germline V gene are LGHNA and YNFKEQ. This CDR3 contains 17 residues. The J segment lost 6 bases and the V segment lost 0 bases, leaving 8 bases of the junction unmatched.

V is TRBV6-1 and J is TRBJ1-5; TRBD1 might be the D (6 bases). The CDR3 is 16 amino acids. Germline V gene data show CDR1 as MNHNS and CDR2 as SASEGT. V gave up 4 bases and J gave up 0 bases, with 13 bases separating them. The CDR3 bases are TGTGCCAGCAGTGGATTAACAGGGTATAGCAATCAGCCCCAGCATTTT. Translation gives CASSGLTGYSNQPQHF.

The chain uses TRBV24-1 and TRBJ2-2; D call uncertain. The CDR3 runs 12 residues. Germline V lookup: CDR1 KGHDR, CDR2 SFDVKD. The ends were cut back, 2 bases at V and 3 bases at J, with 0 bases in the middle. Here the CDR3 DNA reads TGTGCCACCAGTGATTACACCGGGGAGCTGTTTTTT. Amino acids: CATSDYTGELFF.

The rearrangement uses TRBV27 and TRBJ1-1; D uncertain. V lost 7 bases and J 1 base, leaving 10 bases between the germline ends. The CDR3 has 13 residues. CDR1 and CDR2 from the germline V gene are MNHEY and SMNVEV (reference sequence). In DNA, the CDR3 is TGTGCCAGCACCACGACCCCGAACACTGAAGCTTTCTTT. Encoded protein: CASTTTPNTEAFF.

The J gene is TRBJ1-2, the V gene TRBV5-6, with TRBD1 identical over 7 bases. The trim removed 6 bases at V and 4 bases at J, leaving 6 bases unmatched. Per germline, CDR1 SGHDT and CDR2 YYEEEE. The CDR3 spans 13 residues. This CDR3 is CASTTGERYGYTF. The CDR3 DNA follows: TGTGCCAGCACTACAGGGGAGCGCTATGGCTACACCTTC.

This clone has only one observation. The V and J genes are TRBV6-5 and TRBJ2-7; unclear D gene. The CDR3 has 12 residues. In germline, CDR1 is MNHEY, CDR2 SVGAGI. The ends were cut back, 4 bases at V and 2 bases at J, with 6 bases in the middle. Written as DNA, the CDR3 is TGTGCCAGCAGTTCTGACCCCTACGAGCAGTACTTC. Its protein is CASSSDPYEQYF.

CDR3 sequence: CAWSVPAGGETQYF. In nucleotides, the CDR3 is TGTGCCTGGAGTGTTCCAGCGGGGGGGGAGACCCAGTACTTC. The chain recombines TRBV30 with TRBJ2-5; 10 bases agree with TRBD2. The V segment lost 0 bases and the J segment 5 bases; nucleotides outside the gene matches: 3. The V gene's germline CDR1 is GTSNPN and CDR2 SVGIG (reference sequence). The CDR3 is 14 residues long. Combining the CDR3 with reference TRBV30 and TRBJ2-5 gives the whole variable domain SQTIHQWPATLVQPVGSPLSLECTVEGTSNPNLYWYRQAAGRGLQLLFYSVGIGQISSEVPQNLSASRPQDRQFILSSKKLLLSDSGFYLCAWSVPAGGETQYFGPGTRLLVL.

The CDR3 DNA sequence: TGTGCCAGCAGTTTCCTGGGACAGACGAATCAGCCCCAGCATTTT. It encodes CASSFLGQTNQPQHF. The chain uses TRBV27 and TRBJ1-5; 7 bases fit TRBD1. Germline-derived CDR1 and CDR2 are MNHEY and SMNVEV (reference sequence). V dropped 3 bases and J dropped 4; count of bases not matched to a gene: 6. The CDR3 contains 15 residues.

This clone appeared a single time. The chain couples TRBV6-1 to TRBJ1-5; 8 bases are a match to TRBD1. This CDR3 spans 16 amino acids. The germline gives CDR1 MNHNS, CDR2 SASEGT. With 2 bases clipped from V and 0 bases from J, the junction kept 3 bases outside the gene matches. The CDR3 region has the DNA TGTGCCAGCAGTGAACAGGGGGCCTATAGCAATCAGCCCCAGCATTTT. Encoded protein: CASSEQGAYSNQPQHF.

V and J are TRBV4-3 and TRBJ1-2; D not certain. Germline CDR1 LGHNA, CDR2 YSLEER. The V gene lost 4 bases and the J gene lost 3 bases, with 15 bases spanning the gap. CDR3 length equals 15 residues. The CDR3 DNA reads as TGCGCCAGCAGCCCCTCCGGGGTTTTGTACTATGGCTACACCTTC. Its protein is CASSPSGVLYYGYTF.

This chain uses TRBV5-5 with TRBJ2-7; no clear D gene. Trimming cost V 4 bases and J 7 bases, with 12 bases left between them. Germline V gene lookup returns CDR1 SGHKS and CDR2 YYEKEE (reference sequence). CDR3 length: 12 amino acids. DNA of the CDR3: TGTGCCAGCAGCCCCGACACCCTGGAGCAGTACTTC. Its protein is CASSPDTLEQYF. Combining the CDR3 with reference TRBV5-5 and TRBJ2-7 gives the whole variable domain DAGVTQSPTHLIKTRGQQVTLRCSPISGHKSVSWYQQVLGQGPQFIFQYYEKEERGRGNFPDRFSARQFPNYSSELNVNALLLGDSALYLCASSPDTLEQYFGPGTRLTVT.

The chain is built from TRBV7-3 and TRBJ1-2; a possible D gene is TRBD1 (5 bases). Germline lookup yields CDR1 SGHTA and CDR2 FQGTGA. V was shortened by 5 bases and J by 4 bases, with 11 bases between the two germline ends. The CDR3 consists of 13 residues. CDR3 region: CASSPGTGYGYTF. The CDR3, as DNA: TGTGCCAGCAGCCCCGGGACGGGCTATGGCTACACCTTC.

This chain connects TRBV19 to TRBJ1-2; D possibly corresponds to TRBD1 (6 bases). V lost 1 base, J lost 1 base, and 7 bases lay in between. Germline CDR1 is LNHDA and CDR2 is SQIVND (reference sequence). There are 14 residues in the CDR3. The CDR3 sequence: CASSIGRGNYGYTF. In DNA form, the CDR3 reads TGTGCCAGTAGTATAGGCAGGGGTAACTATGGCTACACCTTC.